This passage covers 15 T cell receptor beta chains from one sample sequenced in a study of CD8 T cells in Susac syndrome. Random hexamers were used to reverse transcribe an amount of about 0.5 to 1 ug RNA. From the immunoSEQ multiplex PCR reads, TCRdb called clonotypes with MiXCR, one entry per CDR3 protein. The sample consists of under 250,000 distinct CDR3 sequences, approximately 94% of them appearing once. The source material was CD4+ T cells from PBMCs. The source is a human donor with Susac syndrome.

The gene calls are TRBV12-3 or TRBV12-4 and TRBJ2-5; D perhaps matches TRBD2 (5 bases). The V end lost 5 bases, the J end lost 5 bases, and 18 bases lay between the germline ends. CDR3 size: 15 residues. The CDR3 DNA is TGTGCCAGCAGTCCCGCTCGGGGTTTGAGGGAGACCCAGTACTTC. This sequence encodes CASSPARGLRETQYF.

The chain combines TRBV3-1 with TRBJ1-5, with D unclear. The V gene's germline CDR1 is LGHDT and CDR2 YNNKEL (reference sequence). The CDR3 runs to 14 residues. The V end was cut by 2 bases, the J end by 0 bases, with 5 bases between. The CDR3 sequence: CASSQLDSNQPQHF. Here the CDR3 DNA reads TGTGCCAGCAGCCAACTAGATAGCAATCAGCCCCAGCATTTT.

This chain uses TRBV6-1 with TRBJ1-1, with TRBD1 identical over 10 bases. Looked up from germline, CDR1 is MNHNS and CDR2 is SASEGT. V lost 6 bases, J lost 0 bases, and 13 bases stayed unmatched. The CDR3 runs 18 residues. The CDR3 region has the DNA TGTGCCAGCAGGCAACCCCGGGACAGGGGACTTATGAACACTGAAGCTTTCTTT. Its protein is CASRQPRDRGLMNTEAFF.

The chain recombines TRBV5-6 with TRBJ2-5; the D gene is possibly TRBD1 (5 bases). The germline gives CDR1 SGHDT, CDR2 YYEEEE. The CDR3 runs to 16 residues. Trimming shortened V by 5 bases and J by 3 bases, and 20 bases separated the two germline ends. The CDR3 DNA is TGTGCCAGCAGACCGCCCCCGGGCCTCAGGGAAGAGACCCAGTACTTC. It yields the protein CASRPPPGLREETQYF.

The chain links TRBV20-1 to TRBJ2-7; D not certain. The CDR3 is made up of 12 amino acids. Trimming took 2 bases from V and 2 from J, leaving 7 bases between them. Germline V CDR1 and CDR2: DFQATT, SNEGSKA (reference sequence). The CDR3 protein is CSARNGPYEQYF. The CDR3 DNA is TGCAGTGCTAGAAACGGACCCTACGAGCAGTACTTC.

The V call is TRBV7-9, the J call TRBJ1-1; tentatively, D is TRBD1 (5 bases). The CDR3 covers 14 residues. V was cut by 5 bases and J by 1 base, with 11 bases left in between. Looked up from germline, CDR1 is SEHNR and CDR2 is FQNEAQ (reference sequence). The CDR3 DNA reads as TGTGCCAGCAGCCCGGGACTCACGAACACTGAAGCTTTCTTT. The encoded protein is CASSPGLTNTEAFF.

The chain carries TRBV7-2 and TRBJ2-5, with 7 bases fitting TRBD1. The CDR3 length is 15 residues. Trimming removed 1 base from V and 4 bases from J; junction bases left unmatched: 6. Germline CDR1 and CDR2: SGHTA and FQGNSA. The CDR3 DNA sequence: TGTGCCAGCAGCTTAGACAGGGGAATAGGAGAGACCCAGTACTTC. Translating it yields CASSLDRGIGETQYF.

The rearrangement links TRBV10-3 to TRBJ2-3; D is uncertain. This CDR3 has 12 residues. The germline V and J ends were trimmed by 5 bases and 6 bases, with 9 bases remaining between them. CDR1 ENHRY and CDR2 SYGVKD come from the germline V gene. The CDR3 DNA reads TGTGCCATCAGTTCTACCGGGGATACGCAGTATTTT. Protein product: CAISSTGDTQYF.

The genes are TRBV20-1 and TRBJ2-5; D gene ambiguous. The V end was cut by 3 bases, the J end by 7 bases, with 9 bases between. The CDR3 is made up of 11 amino acids. The germline V gene encodes CDR1 DFQATT and CDR2 SNEGSKA (reference sequence). The CDR3 sequence: CSASDDRTQYF. As DNA, the CDR3 is TGCAGTGCTAGTGACGATCGGACCCAGTACTTC.

This chain connects TRBV11-3 to TRBJ2-2; 9 nucleotides align to TRBD1. The CDR3 totals 15 residues. Germline CDR1 is SGHNT and CDR2 is YENEEA. V shed 4 bases and J 5 bases; nucleotides not matched to a gene: 5. CDR3: CASSWGQGKTGELFF. For the CDR3, the DNA is TGTGCCAGCAGCTGGGGACAGGGAAAAACCGGGGAGCTGTTTTTT.

This chain links TRBV7-2 with TRBJ1-5; D call uncertain. Germline CDR1 is SGHTA and CDR2 is FQGNSA. The CDR3 covers 13 residues. V lost 5 bases, J lost 8 bases, and 13 bases lay in between. Written as DNA, the CDR3 is TGTGCCAGCAGCGCAGATGGCACGGAGCCCCAGCATTTT. Protein product: CASSADGTEPQHF.

This rearrangement joins TRBV5-6 to TRBJ2-5, with D possibly called TRBD1 or TRBD2 (5 bases each). Trimming removed 4 bases at V and 7 bases at J, with 20 bases between. The CDR3 sequence is 15 residues long. Germline loops: CDR1 SGHDT, CDR2 YYEEEE. The CDR3 DNA is TGTGCCAGCAGCCCCCCGGGGCAGGGAGTTGGGACCCAGTACTTC. This gives the protein CASSPPGQGVGTQYF.

This chain connects TRBV3-1 to TRBJ2-7, with 8 bases aligning to TRBD1. Germline V gene data show CDR1 as LGHDT and CDR2 as YNNKEL (reference sequence). The trim removed 2 bases at V and 2 bases at J, leaving 2 bases unmatched. This CDR3 has 14 residues. CDR3 loop: CASSQTGGTYEQYF. The CDR3 DNA sequence: TGTGCCAGCAGCCAAACAGGGGGGACCTACGAGCAGTACTTC.

V is TRBV15 and J is TRBJ2-2; D possibly corresponds to TRBD2 (6 bases). The CDR3 length is 17 residues. Germline V lookup: CDR1 LNHNV, CDR2 YYDKDF (reference sequence). V lost 0 bases and J lost 1, with 12 bases in between. In DNA form, the CDR3 reads TGTGCCACCAGCAGAGATTTAGGGCGGGGGAACACCGGGGAGCTGTTTTTT. As protein: CATSRDLGRGNTGELFF.

V is TRBV9 and J is TRBJ1-2; D ambiguous. CDR3 size: 12 residues. Germline V gene data show CDR1 as SGDLS and CDR2 as YYNGEE. V was shortened by 4 bases and J by 7 bases, with 11 bases between the two germline ends. The CDR3 nucleotides read TGTGCCAGCAGCTCACAATCGATTGGCTACACCTTC. Protein product: CASSSQSIGYTF.